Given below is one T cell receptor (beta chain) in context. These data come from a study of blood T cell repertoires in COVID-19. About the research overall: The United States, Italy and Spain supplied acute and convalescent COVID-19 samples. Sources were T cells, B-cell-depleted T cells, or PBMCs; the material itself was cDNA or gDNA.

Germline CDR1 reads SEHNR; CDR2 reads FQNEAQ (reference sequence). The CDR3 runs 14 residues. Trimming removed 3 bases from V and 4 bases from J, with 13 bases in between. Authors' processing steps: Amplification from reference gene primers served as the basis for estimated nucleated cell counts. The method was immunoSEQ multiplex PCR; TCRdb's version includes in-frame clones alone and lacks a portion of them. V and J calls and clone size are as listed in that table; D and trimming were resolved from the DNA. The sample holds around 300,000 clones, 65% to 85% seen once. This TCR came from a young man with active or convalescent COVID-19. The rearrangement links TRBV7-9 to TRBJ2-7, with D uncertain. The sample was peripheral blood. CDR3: CASSFGAVAYEQYF. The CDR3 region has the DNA TGTGCCAGCAGCTTTGGAGCTGTGGCGTACGAGCAGTACTTC.